Sequencing of this TCR beta chain was carried out in a study of memory CD4+ T cells and cytomegalovirus serostatus. Overall study: Of the healthy Belgian adults, roughly ten were CMV seropositive and fewer than 30 seronegative.

Single viable CD3+CD4+CD8-CD45RO+ cells were sorted as the memory CD4+ T cells. Serum IgG to CMV pp150, pp28, p38 and p52 defined serostatus. Total CD4+ T cells were enriched by CD4 positive selection. Methods used by the authors: After removing out-of-frame reads, millions of distinct TCRbeta sequences remained. Clones were read by immunoSEQ multiplex PCR, and TCRdb kept only the in-frame ones, dropping some. Clone size and the V and J calls come from that table; the DNA yielded D and trimming. The sample yields around 50,000 clones, 60% to 80% seen once. Trimming pared 5 bases from V and 5 bases from J, leaving 10 bases between. This CDR3 is built from 12 residues. Germline V CDR1 and CDR2: SEHNR, FQNEAQ (reference sequence).

The J gene is TRBJ2-7, the V gene TRBV7-9; D gene unclear. Sequenced sample: memory CD4+ T cells from blood. The receptor was isolated from an adult in good health and CMV-seronegative. CDR3 nucleotides: TGTGCCAGCAGCCCTCAATTTCACGAGCAGTACTTC. Translating gives CASSPQFHEQYF.